Following are 25 T cell receptor beta chains from one sample sequenced in a study of cytotoxic CD8 clonotypes in ibrutinib-treated CLL. Using immunoSEQ multiplex PCR, the repertoire was profiled, and TCRdb retains in-frame clones only, with some absent. In the table there are 45,000 or so clones, roughly 69% of which are singletons. Source: PBMCs, taken after 12 months of ibrutinib treatment. Receptors originate from a human donor with chronic lymphocytic leukemia.

The rearrangement uses TRBV28 and TRBJ2-3, with 7 nucleotides matching TRBD2. CDR1 is MDHEN, CDR2 SYDVKM, per germline. V lost 4 bases and J lost 4; bases outside the gene matches: 2. The CDR3 length is 13 residues. The CDR3 loop reads CASSSGGADTQYF. The CDR3 DNA reads as TGTGCCAGCAGTTCGGGAGGTGCAGATACGCAGTATTTT.

This sequence joins TRBV28 and TRBJ1-5; 8 nucleotides match TRBD1. CDR1 is MDHEN, CDR2 SYDVKM, per germline. The CDR3 extends over 14 amino acids. V shed 5 bases and J 9 bases; nucleotides not matched to a gene: 9. Here the CDR3 DNA reads TGTGCCAGCAGTGAACAAACAGGGGGAGGGCCCCAGCATTTT. Protein: CASSEQTGGGPQHF.

The rearrangement uses TRBV7-6 and TRBJ2-5; no reliable D call. Germline V lookup: CDR1 SGHVS, CDR2 FNYEAQ. V lost 7 bases and J lost 1, with 19 bases in between. The CDR3 has 16 amino acids. The CDR3 is CASTPTRRVFQETQYF. CDR3 coding DNA: TGTGCCAGCACCCCGACGCGCCGTGTCTTCCAAGAGACCCAGTACTTC.

This chain uses TRBV21-1 with TRBJ2-5; the table's D call, TRBD1, has no DNA check behind it. TRBV21-1 is a pseudogene. The CDR3 totals 17 residues. This CDR3 is CASSSYWGDSFQETQYF. The CDR3, as DNA: TGTGCCAGCAGCTCCTACTGGGGGGACAGCTTCCAAGAGACCCAGTACTTC.

This rearrangement joins TRBV9 to TRBJ2-1; unclear D gene. This CDR3 spans 16 amino acids. CDR1 is SGDLS and CDR2 is YYNGEE in the germline V gene. V shed 4 bases and J shed 7 bases, with 21 bases lying between them. CDR3 bases: TGTGCCAGCAGCTCCTGGTCTAGGCTAGTGGCTAATGAGCAGTTCTTC. Translated: CASSSWSRLVANEQFF.

The chain recombines TRBV5-4 with TRBJ1-3, with unresolved D. This CDR3 is 14 amino acids long. The ends were cut back, 4 bases at V and 2 bases at J, with 10 bases in the middle. From germline, CDR1 is SGHNT and CDR2 YYREEE (reference sequence). The CDR3 bases are TGTGCCAGCAGCCCAACAAATACTGGAAACACCATATATTTT. It encodes CASSPTNTGNTIYF. The variable domain in full, completed from reference TRBV5-4 and TRBJ1-3, reads ETGVTQSPTHLIKTRGQQVTLRCSSQSGHNTVSWYQQALGQGPQFIFQYYREEENGRGNFPPRFSGLQFPNYSSELNVNALELDDSALYLCASSPTNTGNTIYFGEGSWLTVV.

The rearrangement links TRBV29-1 to TRBJ1-1; D not resolved. V lost 4 bases and J 0 bases, leaving 6 bases between the germline ends. The CDR3 extends over 12 amino acids. CDR1 and CDR2 (germline): SQVTM, ANQGSEA. The CDR3 coding sequence is TGCAGCGTTGGGGAGGTGAACACTGAAGCTTTCTTT. Protein: CSVGEVNTEAFF.

The rearrangement joins TRBV14 to TRBJ2-1; D is perhaps TRBD2 (5 bases). V was cut by 4 bases and J by 9 bases, with 28 bases left in between. The CDR3 covers 18 residues. Germline CDR1 and CDR2: SGHDN and FVKESK. CDR3 sequence: CASSPIIDWEYHTGEQFF. CDR3 DNA: TGTGCCAGCAGCCCAATAATCGACTGGGAGTACCATACGGGTGAGCAGTTCTTC.

CDR3: CASSPSGSSTDTQYF. As DNA, the CDR3 is TGTGCCAGCAGTCCCAGCGGGTCTAGCACAGATACGCAGTATTTT. The V gene is TRBV7-2, the J gene TRBJ2-3, with TRBD2 as a possible D gene (6 bases). Germline CDR1 reads SGHTA; CDR2 reads FQGNSA. Trimming removed 6 bases from V and 0 bases from J, with 13 bases in between. The CDR3 is made up of 15 amino acids.

The chain links TRBV10-3 to TRBJ2-5; D is unresolved. This CDR3 region has 17 residues. V was clipped by 0 bases and J by 2 bases, with 16 bases between them. From germline, CDR1 is ENHRY and CDR2 SYGVKD. The CDR3 reads CAISESKDLAEQETQYF. The CDR3 bases are TGTGCCATCAGTGAGTCGAAGGATTTGGCGGAGCAAGAGACCCAGTACTTC.

The chain links TRBV28 to TRBJ2-2; tentatively, D is TRBD2 (6 bases). This CDR3 has 18 residues. V gave up 3 bases and J gave up 0 bases, with 17 bases separating them. From germline, CDR1 is MDHEN and CDR2 SYDVKM. The CDR3 nucleotides are TGTGCCAGCAGTTTGTACGTCACGGCGGGACCGAACACCGGGGAGCTGTTTTTT. Its translation is CASSLYVTAGPNTGELFF.

This chain joins TRBV19 and TRBJ2-1; D not certain. Germline lookup yields CDR1 LNHDA and CDR2 SQIVND (reference sequence). The CDR3 loop spans 16 amino acids. V lost 5 bases and J 4 bases, leaving 18 bases between the germline ends. The CDR3 loop is CASSWVAPAFYNEQFF. The CDR3 DNA reads as TGTGCCAGTAGTTGGGTAGCTCCAGCTTTTTACAATGAGCAGTTCTTC.

This chain connects TRBV5-1 to TRBJ2-2, with a tentative D call TRBD2 (6 bases). Between the trimmed V and J ends, which lost 1 base and 5 bases, there was a span of 12 bases. CDR1 SGHRS and CDR2 YFSETQ come from the germline V gene. This CDR3 comprises 15 residues. The CDR3 protein is CASSLYTGETGELFF. CDR3 bases: TGCGCCAGCAGCTTGTATACGGGAGAAACCGGGGAGCTGTTTTTT.

Only one count was recorded for this clone. The chain links TRBV2 to TRBJ2-1; the D gene could be TRBD1 or TRBD2 (5 bases each). This CDR3 is built from 14 residues. V was pared by 4 bases and J by 7 bases, with 14 bases between. Per germline, CDR1 SNHLY and CDR2 FYNNEI. CDR3 loop: CASSVAGDGNEQFF. Written as DNA, the CDR3 is TGTGCCAGCAGTGTCGCCGGGGACGGTAATGAGCAGTTCTTC.

The chain carries TRBV28 and TRBJ2-2; no clear D gene. Germline V gives CDR1 MDHEN, CDR2 SYDVKM. The CDR3 sequence is 19 residues long. Trimming cost V 2 bases and J 3 bases, with 22 bases left between them. The CDR3 loop reads CASSLTPGRRFGDTGELFF. The CDR3 nucleotides read TGTGCCAGCAGTTTAACCCCTGGGCGGCGATTTGGAGACACCGGGGAGCTGTTTTTT. Based on the CDR3 plus reference TRBV28 and TRBJ2-2, the full variable domain is DVKVTQSSRYLVKRTGEKVFLECVQDMDHENMFWYRQDPGLGLRLIYFSYDVKMKEKGDIPEGYSVSREKKERFSLILESASTNQTSMYLCASSLTPGRRFGDTGELFFGEGSRLTVL.

V is TRBV7-2 and J is TRBJ2-7, with 11 positions matching TRBD2. The ends lost 1 base at V and 6 bases at J; junction bases unmatched: 8. The germline gives CDR1 SGHTA, CDR2 FQGNSA. The CDR3 is 16 residues long. CDR3 region: CASSLEVLAGGTEQYF. The CDR3 bases are TGTGCCAGCAGCTTAGAGGTGTTAGCGGGAGGGACCGAGCAGTACTTC.

CDR3 protein: CASSPILEGPSETQYF. DNA for the CDR3: TGTGCCAGCTCACCAATTTTGGAGGGACCGTCAGAGACCCAGTACTTC. The J gene is TRBJ2-5, the V gene TRBV18; the D gene is possibly TRBD2 (6 bases). The germline CDR1 and CDR2 sequences are KGHSH and LQKENI. The V end was cut by 2 bases, the J end by 4 bases, with 17 bases between. The CDR3 has 16 amino acids.

The CDR3 DNA reads TGTGCCAGCAGTATCGGACAGGTCCGCACAGATACGCAGTATTTT. This encodes CASSIGQVRTDTQYF. The chain combines TRBV5-4 with TRBJ2-3, with TRBD1 matching over 7 bases. CDR3 length: 15 amino acids. V was pared by 5 bases and J by 1 base, with 7 bases of the junction left unmatched. The germline gives CDR1 SGHNT, CDR2 YYREEE (reference sequence).

This clone turned up a few times. This chain joins TRBV13 and TRBJ2-5; TRBD2 agrees at 10 bases. This CDR3 comprises 15 residues. The V segment lost 4 bases and the J segment 4 bases; nucleotides outside the gene matches: 6. Germline V gives CDR1 PRHDT, CDR2 FYEKMQ (reference sequence). The CDR3 protein is CASSSLAGDRETQYF. The CDR3 DNA reads as TGTGCCAGCAGCTCTCTAGCGGGAGACAGAGAGACCCAGTACTTC.

This clone was seen more than once but under ten times. This rearrangement joins TRBV4-2 to TRBJ2-2, with D uncertain. Trimming took 1 base from V and 4 from J, leaving 13 bases between them. The CDR3 runs to 16 residues. In germline, CDR1 is LGHNA, CDR2 YNFKEQ. As DNA, the CDR3 is TGTGCCAGCAGCCAAGTTGCATGGGGATCCACCGGGGAGCTGTTTTTT. This encodes CASSQVAWGSTGELFF.

The chain links TRBV5-1 to TRBJ2-7; D remains ambiguous. The CDR3 is made up of 11 amino acids. Looked up from germline, CDR1 is SGHRS and CDR2 is YFSETQ. Deletions cut 0 bases from V and 6 bases from J, with 4 bases between. CDR3 in DNA: TGCGCCAGCAGCTTGGGGGGCGAGCAGTACTTC. Protein product: CASSLGGEQYF.

V is TRBV6-1 and J is TRBJ2-3, with no clear D. The CDR3 extends over 13 amino acids. Looked up from germline, CDR1 is MNHNS and CDR2 is SASEGT. Trimming left V 6 bases short and J 3 bases short, with 10 bases between. Here the CDR3 DNA reads TGTGCCAGCAGCCGCGCCCGGACAGATACGCAGTATTTT. Residues: CASSRARTDTQYF.

The chain couples TRBV4-3 to TRBJ2-7; D unclear. V lost 0 bases to trimming and J lost 4 bases, with 7 bases between them. Germline V gene lookup returns CDR1 LGHNA and CDR2 YSLEER. The CDR3 is 13 residues long. CDR3 bases: TGCGCCAGCAGCCAAGAGGAAGGGTACGAGCAGTACTTC. Protein sequence: CASSQEEGYEQYF.

Turning to this clone: In the same sample, other DNA sequences code for this CDR3. This chain joins TRBV19 and TRBJ2-7, with TRBD2 matching 9 bases. Germline values: CDR1 LNHDA, CDR2 SQIVND (reference sequence). After removal of 6 bases from V and 2 bases from J, the junction contained 2 bases not matched to a gene. CDR3 length: 13 amino acids. The CDR3 DNA reads as TGTGCCAGTAGGACTAGCGGTACCTACGAGCAGTACTTC. Its translation: CASRTSGTYEQYF. The full variable domain, completed using reference TRBV19 and TRBJ2-7, is DGGITQSPKYLFRKEGQNVTLSCEQNLNHDAMYWYRQDPGQGLRLIYYSQIVNDFQKGDIAEGYSVSREKKESFPLTVTSAQKNPTAFYLCASRTSGTYEQYFGPGTRLTVT.

This clone appeared a few times. The V call is TRBV9, the J call TRBJ2-1, with 7 bases that match TRBD2. The CDR3 loop spans 14 amino acids. In germline, CDR1 is SGDLS, CDR2 YYNGEE. V gave up 4 bases and J gave up 4 bases; unmatched junction bases: 5. The CDR3: CASSPRTSYNEQFF. CDR3 bases: TGTGCCAGCAGCCCCCGGACTAGTTACAATGAGCAGTTCTTC.